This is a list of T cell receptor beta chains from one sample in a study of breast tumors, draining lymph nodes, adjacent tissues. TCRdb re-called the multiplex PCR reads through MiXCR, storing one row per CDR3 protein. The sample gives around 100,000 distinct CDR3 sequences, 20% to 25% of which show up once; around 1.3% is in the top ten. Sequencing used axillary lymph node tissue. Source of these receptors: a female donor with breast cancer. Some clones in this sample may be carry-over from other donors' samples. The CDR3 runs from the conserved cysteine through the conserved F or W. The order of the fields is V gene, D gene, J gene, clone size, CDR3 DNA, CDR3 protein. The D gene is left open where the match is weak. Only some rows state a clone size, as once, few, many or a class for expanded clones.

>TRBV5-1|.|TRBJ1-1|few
TGCGCCAGCAGCTTGGAATATGGGGGAAACACTGAAGCTTTCTTT
CASSLEYGGNTEAFF
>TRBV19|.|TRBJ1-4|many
TGTGCCAGTAGTATAGGCGGTAACAGTGAAAAACTGTTTTTT
CASSIGGNSEKLFF
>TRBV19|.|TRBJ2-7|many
TGTGCCAGTAGCCCACGGGCAGGGGTCTCCTACGAGCAGTACTTC
CASSPRAGVSYEQYF
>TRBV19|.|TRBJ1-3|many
TGTGCCAGTAGTATAGAACACTCCAGGGTTTCGGGAAACACCATATATTTT
CASSIEHSRVSGNTIYF
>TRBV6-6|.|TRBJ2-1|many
TGTGCCAGCATCCAGGGTGCTGAGCAGTTCTTC
CASIQGAEQFF
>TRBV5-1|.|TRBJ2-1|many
TGCGCCAGCAGCTTGGGACACCCGGATCGGGATTCCTACAATGAGCAGTTCTTC
CASSLGHPDRDSYNEQFF
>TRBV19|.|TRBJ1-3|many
TGTGCCAGTAAGGAGAGGACCGGAAACACCATATATTTT
CASKERTGNTIYF
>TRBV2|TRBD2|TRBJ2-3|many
TGTGCCAGCAAGGCCCGGGGGGGGCCAGATACGCAGTATTTT
CASKARGGPDTQYF
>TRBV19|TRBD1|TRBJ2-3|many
TGTGCCAGTGGACAGGGGACCCGCACAGATACGCAGTATTTT
CASGQGTRTDTQYF
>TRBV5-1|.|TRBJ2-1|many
TGCGCCAGCAGGACAAGTGGGAACAATGAGCAGTTCTTC
CASRTSGNNEQFF
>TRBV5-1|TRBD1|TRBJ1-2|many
TGCGCCAGCAGCTTGACACAGGGGTATGGCTACACCTTC
CASSLTQGYGYTF
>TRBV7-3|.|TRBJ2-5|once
TGTGCCGGCAGCTCCTTTGGATGGGACCAAGAGACCCAGTACTTC
CAGSSFGWDQETQYF
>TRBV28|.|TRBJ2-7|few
TGTGCCAGCCATGACGGGTCCTACGAGCAGTACTTC
CASHDGSYEQYF
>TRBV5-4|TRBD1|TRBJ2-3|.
TGTGCCAGCAGGACGACAGGGGATGGGGGCACAGATACGCAGTATTTT
CASRTTGDGGTDTQYF
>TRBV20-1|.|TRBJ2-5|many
TGCAGTGCCCCACGGTCACAAGAGACCCAGTACTTC
CSAPRSQETQYF
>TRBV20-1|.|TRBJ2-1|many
TGCAGTGCTAAAGGGTATCCTGCCCATGAGCAGTTCTTC
CSAKGYPAHEQFF
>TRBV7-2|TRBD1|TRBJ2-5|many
TGTGCCAGCAGCTGGCATTGGCCGGGACAGAGAGGGGAGACCCAGTACTTC
CASSWHWPGQRGETQYF
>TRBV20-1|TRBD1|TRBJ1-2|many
TGCAGTGCTTGGACAGGAGAATATGGCTACACCTTC
CSAWTGEYGYTF